This T cell receptor (beta chain) derives from a study of blood T cell repertoires in COVID-19. Study overall: Italy, Spain and the United States were the sources of the convalescent and acute COVID-19 samples. T cells, B-cell-depleted T cells, or PBMCs supplied cDNA or gDNA.

Germline V lookup: CDR1 SGDLS, CDR2 YYNGEE. V lost 0 bases to trimming and J lost 0 bases, with 14 bases between them. The CDR3 runs to 17 residues. Seattle patient enrollment occurred during active infection, with longitudinal follow-up thereafter. The method was immunoSEQ multiplex PCR; TCRdb's version includes in-frame clones alone and lacks a portion of them. The data hold roughly 200,000 clones, with about 83% observed a single time. The source of this sequence is a woman aged 25 to 45 with COVID-19, enrolled during active disease. The genes are TRBV9 and TRBJ2-3, with D possibly being TRBD2 (7 bases). Source material: peripheral blood. The CDR3 DNA sequence: TGTGCCAGCAGCGTAGAGGGCGGGGGCCTCAGCACAGATACGCAGTATTTT. Translation: CASSVEGGGLSTDTQYF.